This TCR beta chain was identified during a study of T cells in Graves' hyperthyroidism and ophthalmopathy. Whole-study findings and limits: Blood also held most thyroid clonotypes expanded beyond 0.001.

Hyperthyroidism in the patients, aged 18 to 65, was newly diagnosed and under 2 months in duration. Based on clinical symptoms, serum thyroxine and TRAb, thyroid ultrasound and orbital computed tomography, diagnoses were reached. On this clonotype: Its antigen remains unknown. Its ends do not fully match the called genes, so a read error is possible.

RNA transcripts yielded amplified TCR beta CDR3 regions. First-round RT-PCR with HTBI primers amplified the TCR CDR3 region. One entry per CDR3 protein results from TCRdb running MiXCR on the multiplex PCR reads. Of roughly 840,000 distinct CDR3 sequences in the sample, about two fifths were seen once. The sequence was collected from a man younger than 30 with Graves' hyperthyroidism. Sequenced input: blood.

The CDR3 loop reads CTSSVGGSTGNTIYF. Written as DNA, the CDR3 is TGTACCAGCAGCGTCGGGGGCAGTACTGGAAACACCATATATTTT. The rearrangement links TRBV9 to TRBJ1-3; a weak D match, TRBD1 (6 bases). CDR1 and CDR2 from the germline V gene are SGDLS and YYNGEE. This CDR3 has 15 amino acids.